Detailed here is one T cell receptor beta chain. The CDR3 consists of 15 residues. The V gene lost 1 base and the J gene lost 4 bases, with 12 bases spanning the gap. The V gene's germline CDR1 is SEHNR and CDR2 FQNEAQ (reference sequence). This sample was taken from a study of shared clonotypes between healthy human individuals. Some clones are missing from TCRdb's copy, which holds only in-frame ones; the method was immunoSEQ multiplex PCR. Here the sample spans around 700,000 clones, approximately 75% being singletons. The TCR originated in a woman aged 25-40 years in good health. The J gene is TRBJ2-3, the V gene TRBV7-9; D call uncertain. Source material: memory CD4+ T cells sorted from blood. Subset given: CD45RA-negative fraction. The CDR3 region is CASSLGLKSPDTQYF. DNA of the CDR3: TGTGCCAGCAGCTTAGGTCTGAAATCTCCAGATACGCAGTATTTT.